Following are 27 T cell receptor beta chains from one sample sequenced in a study of blood T cell repertoires in COVID-19. Libraries were prepared by immunoSEQ multiplex PCR; TCRdb keeps only in-frame clonotypes and omits some of them. Among roughly 350,000 clones listed, approximately 87% were seen once. Sequenced material: peripheral blood. The receptors derive from a woman aged 45-65 years with COVID-19, enrolled during active disease.

This chain uses TRBV29-1 with TRBJ2-1; 11 nucleotides agree with TRBD2. CDR3 length: 16 residues. The V gene's germline CDR1 is SQVTM and CDR2 ANQGSEA. V shed 0 bases and J 4 bases; nucleotides not matched to a gene: 5. CDR3 in DNA: TGCAGCGTTGAAGATACTAGCGGGGGCCCTTACAATGAGCAGTTCTTC. This translates into CSVEDTSGGPYNEQFF.

As regards this clone: A junction boundary mismatches the germline segment, possibly from a read error. The V and J genes are TRBV14 and TRBJ1-5; unclear D gene. CDR3 length: 15 amino acids. Germline CDR1 is SGHDN and CDR2 is FVKESK. The CDR3 DNA is TGTGCCAGCAGTCAAGGAGGGAAGGGCAATCAGCCCCAGCATTTT. Translating gives CASSQGGKGNQPQHF.

The chain employs TRBV9 and TRBJ2-5; TRBD1 is a possible D gene (5 bases). The germline V gene has CDR1 SGDLS and CDR2 YYNGEE. Trimming shortened V by 3 bases and J by 3 bases, and 15 bases separated the two germline ends. CDR3 size: 15 residues. In nucleotides, the CDR3 is TGTGCCAGCAGCGGAAAGAGGACACTCGAAGAGACCCAGTACTTC. It translates to CASSGKRTLEETQYF. The full variable domain, completed using reference TRBV9 and TRBJ2-5, is DSGVTQTPKHLITATGQRVTLRCSPRSGDLSVYWYQQSLDQGLQFLIQYYNGEERAKGNILERFSAQQFPDLHSELNLSSLELGDSALYFCASSGKRTLEETQYFGPGTRLLVL.

This clone was recorded many times. This chain links TRBV7-2 with TRBJ2-7; 13 bases are shared with TRBD2. CDR1 is SGHTA and CDR2 is FQGNSA in the germline V gene. With V trimmed by 5 bases and J by 3 bases, 16 bases remained unmatched. The CDR3 contains 19 residues. CDR3: CASSVRDGWTSGRIYEQYF. The DNA of the CDR3 is TGTGCCAGCAGCGTCCGGGACGGTTGGACTAGCGGGAGAATCTACGAGCAGTACTTC.

The chain joins TRBV5-1 to TRBJ2-5; D ambiguous. This CDR3 is 14 amino acids long. The ends were cut back, 1 base at V and 1 base at J, with 8 bases in the middle. Germline values: CDR1 SGHRS, CDR2 YFSETQ. The CDR3, as DNA: TGCGCCAGCAGCTTGCCACAATCCCAAGAGACCCAGTACTTC. Amino acids: CASSLPQSQETQYF. Full variable domain (rest looked up from reference TRBV5-1 and TRBJ2-5): KAGVTQTPRYLIKTRGQQVTLSCSPISGHRSVSWYQQTPGQGLQFLFEYFSETQRNKGNFPGRFSGRQFSNSRSEMNVSTLELGDSALYLCASSLPQSQETQYFGPGTRLLVL.

This chain uses TRBV28 with TRBJ2-5; 10 bases agree with TRBD1. Germline V gene data show CDR1 as MDHEN and CDR2 as SYDVKM. CDR3 size: 16 residues. The J segment lost 5 bases and the V segment lost 6 bases, leaving 12 bases of the junction unmatched. The CDR3 is CASSRGQGIYEETQYF. The CDR3 region has the DNA TGTGCCAGCAGCCGGGGACAGGGGATATATGAGGAGACCCAGTACTTC.

The chain carries TRBV24-1 and TRBJ2-2; 13 nucleotides agree with TRBD2. Germline V lookup: CDR1 KGHDR, CDR2 SFDVKD. The CDR3 consists of 17 residues. V was clipped by 6 bases and J by 4 bases; unmatched bases: 7. CDR3 sequence (DNA): TGTGCCACCAGTACATCGGGACTAGCGGGGTCCACCGGGGAGCTGTTTTTT. The encoded protein is CATSTSGLAGSTGELFF.

The chain has TRBV7-2 and TRBJ1-3; the D is unclear. This CDR3 is built from 16 residues. Germline CDR1 and CDR2: SGHTA and FQGNSA. The V end lost 2 bases, the J end lost 0 bases, and 11 bases lay between the germline ends. The CDR3 loop reads CASSLSGRYSGNTIYF. CDR3 sequence (DNA): TGTGCCAGCAGCTTATCTGGGAGATACTCTGGAAACACCATATATTTT.

The rearrangement joins TRBV7-2 to TRBJ1-2, with 9 bases matching TRBD1. CDR1 and CDR2 from the germline V gene are SGHTA and FQGNSA. V lost 4 bases to trimming and J lost 6 bases; unmatched junction nucleotides: 6. This CDR3 region has 14 residues. CDR3 nucleotide sequence: TGTGCCAGCAGCTCTCAGACAGGGGGTAATGGCTACACCTTC. Translated: CASSSQTGGNGYTF.

The CDR3 nucleotides are TGTGCCAGCAGCTTAGAAGGGGAAGGGGTTTTTAACTATGGCTACACCTTC. This encodes CASSLEGEGVFNYGYTF. The chain uses TRBV13 and TRBJ1-2; tentative D call: TRBD1 (5 bases). Between the trimmed V and J ends, which lost 1 base and 1 base, there was a span of 16 bases. This CDR3 is built from 17 residues. Germline CDR1 reads PRHDT; CDR2 reads FYEKMQ (reference sequence).

The V gene is TRBV19, the J gene TRBJ1-1; TRBD1 might be the D (6 bases). This CDR3 comprises 15 residues. V lost 2 bases to trimming and J lost 5 bases, with 15 bases between them. Germline values: CDR1 LNHDA, CDR2 SQIVND (reference sequence). As DNA, the CDR3 is TGTGCCAGTAGTATAAGGTCCAGGGGAGAGACTGAAGCTTTCTTT. Translated: CASSIRSRGETEAFF.

The V gene is TRBV7-6, the J gene TRBJ2-2; 7 nucleotides line up with TRBD2. V lost 5 bases, J lost 0 bases, and 3 bases stayed unmatched. The CDR3 has 15 amino acids. Germline loops: CDR1 SGHVS, CDR2 FNYEAQ. The DNA for the CDR3 is TGTGCCAGCAGCATTAGCGGGTCGAACACCGGGGAGCTGTTTTTT. Its translation is CASSISGSNTGELFF.

The chain has TRBV12-3 or TRBV12-4 and TRBJ2-1, with 7 bases fitting TRBD1. The ends lost 6 bases at V and 10 bases at J; junction bases unmatched: 9. The CDR3 spans 13 residues. DNA of the CDR3: TGTGCCAGCAGCGACCCCGGACAGGACGAGCAGTTCTTC. Its translation: CASSDPGQDEQFF.

In this sample, this clone turned up a few times. J is TRBJ2-3 and V is TRBV9, with no clear D. Trimming stripped 0 bases from V and 6 bases from J, with 14 bases between. The CDR3 is 15 residues long. Germline CDR1 is SGDLS and CDR2 is YYNGEE. The CDR3 region is CASSVGLLPGDTQYF. CDR3 bases: TGTGCCAGCAGCGTAGGTCTATTACCAGGCGATACGCAGTATTTT.

The chain joins TRBV27 to TRBJ2-7, with 8 bases that match TRBD1. The CDR3 extends over 14 amino acids. V was pared by 0 bases and J by 2 bases, with 0 bases of the junction left unmatched. Germline V gene data show CDR1 as MNHEY and CDR2 as SMNVEV (reference sequence). The CDR3 region is CASSLSRGPYEQYF. In DNA, the CDR3 is TGTGCCAGCAGTTTATCCAGGGGGCCCTACGAGCAGTACTTC.

The chain is built from TRBV6-5 and TRBJ1-2; 7 nucleotides agree with TRBD1. Germline V gene data show CDR1 as MNHEY and CDR2 as SVGAGI. The trim removed 4 bases at V and 4 bases at J, leaving 12 bases unmatched. The CDR3 has 16 residues. The CDR3 reads CASSLSGTAFAYGYTF. The CDR3 DNA reads TGTGCCAGCAGTTTATCCGGGACAGCTTTCGCCTATGGCTACACCTTC.

This chain links TRBV6-5 with TRBJ1-5; no firm D call. CDR1 is MNHEY and CDR2 is SVGAGI in the germline V gene. This CDR3 region has 15 residues. The V end lost 4 bases, the J end lost 5 bases, and 15 bases lay between the germline ends. CDR3 region: CASSSHRGLDQPQHF. The CDR3 region has the DNA TGTGCCAGCAGTTCGCATCGTGGGCTTGATCAGCCCCAGCATTTT.

The V call is TRBV4-2, the J call TRBJ2-1; 12 nucleotides align to TRBD2. From germline, CDR1 is LGHNA and CDR2 YNFKEQ. With 3 bases clipped from V and 14 bases from J, the junction kept 5 bases outside the gene matches. The CDR3 has 13 amino acids. The CDR3, as DNA: TGTGCCAGCAGCCAGTCGACTAGCGGGAGTGAGTTCTTC. As protein: CASSQSTSGSEFF.

This clone was seen many times. The rearrangement uses TRBV5-4 and TRBJ2-7, with 8 bases matching TRBD2. CDR1 and CDR2 (germline): SGHNT, YYREEE (reference sequence). CDR3 length equals 17 residues. The V gene end was trimmed by 0 bases and the J gene end by 4 bases; junction bases not matched to a gene: 12. The CDR3 loop is CASSLEVRREVRYEQYF. The CDR3 DNA reads TGTGCCAGCAGCTTGGAAGTCCGGCGGGAGGTGCGGTACGAGCAGTACTTC.

This clone was seen only a few times. CDR3 in DNA: TGTGCCAGCAGCTCCCTGTCGGGATCACCCCTCCACTTT. Translating it yields CASSSLSGSPLHF. The rearrangement joins TRBV14 to TRBJ1-6; D unresolved. Germline V gene data show CDR1 as SGHDN and CDR2 as FVKESK. Trimming took 5 bases from V and 10 from J, leaving 12 bases between them. This CDR3 contains 13 residues.

The rearrangement joins TRBV13 to TRBJ2-7; 13 bases match TRBD2. After removal of 3 bases from V and 6 bases from J, the junction contained 8 bases not matched to a gene. The CDR3 has 16 residues. Germline V gene data show CDR1 as PRHDT and CDR2 as FYEKMQ (reference sequence). This chain's CDR3 is CASSLRPTSGGPEQYF. CDR3 sequence (DNA): TGTGCCAGCAGCTTGCGCCCGACTAGCGGGGGGCCCGAGCAGTACTTC.

The chain employs TRBV15 and TRBJ2-5, with D possibly TRBD2 on 5 matching bases. CDR1 LNHNV and CDR2 YYDKDF come from the germline V gene (reference sequence). The CDR3 spans 14 residues. V lost 0 bases to trimming and J lost 4 bases, with 9 bases between them. CDR3 coding DNA: TGTGCCACCAGCAGAGAAAGGAGGTCAGAGACCCAGTACTTC. Its protein product is CATSRERRSETQYF.

A note on this clone: Other DNA sequences in the same sample also yield this CDR3. V gene TRBV29-1 combines with J gene TRBJ2-6; D gene uncertain. Trimming took 3 bases from V and 0 from J, leaving 3 bases between them. The germline V gene has CDR1 SQVTM and CDR2 ANQGSEA. The CDR3 is 13 amino acids. This CDR3 is CSVDSSGANVLTF. The CDR3 DNA reads as TGCAGCGTTGACTCCTCTGGGGCCAACGTCCTGACTTTC.

This clone was recorded a few times. In DNA form, the CDR3 reads TGTGCCAGCAGTGAAGCGCGCGGGGTGACGCGGGGCTACACCTTC. Translation: CASSEARGVTRGYTF. This sequence joins TRBV6-1 and TRBJ1-2; D is unresolved. Trimming shortened V by 0 bases and J by 8 bases, and 16 bases separated the two germline ends. The CDR3 runs 15 residues. CDR1 is MNHNS, CDR2 SASEGT, per germline.

J is TRBJ2-3 and V is TRBV30, with TRBD2 matching 7 bases. The V segment lost 2 bases and the J segment 4 bases; nucleotides outside the gene matches: 9. This CDR3 comprises 15 residues. Germline CDR1 reads GTSNPN; CDR2 reads SVGIG (reference sequence). The CDR3 loop reads CAWSWLADPPDTQYF. The CDR3 DNA is TGTGCCTGGAGTTGGCTAGCGGATCCCCCAGATACGCAGTATTTT.

This sequence joins TRBV7-9 and TRBJ2-4; D gene ambiguous. Per the germline V gene, CDR1 is SEHNR and CDR2 is FQNEAQ (reference sequence). This CDR3 contains 13 residues. The V end was cut by 0 bases, the J end by 8 bases, with 8 bases between. The CDR3 DNA reads TGTGCCAGCAGCTTAGCAACAGTGGACATTCAGTACTTC. Its protein is CASSLATVDIQYF.

This chain joins TRBV7-9 and TRBJ2-1, with D tentatively TRBD1 (5 bases). Trimming stripped 1 base from V and 5 bases from J, with 12 bases between. This CDR3 has 15 amino acids. From germline, CDR1 is SEHNR and CDR2 FQNEAQ (reference sequence). The CDR3 DNA follows: TGTGCCAGCAGCTTAGACCGGACACCCAACAATGAGCAGTTCTTC. This encodes CASSLDRTPNNEQFF.